The clone carrying this TCR beta chain was seen more than once but under ten times. What it binds is unknown. The data belong to a study of T cells in Graves' hyperthyroidism and ophthalmopathy. TCR beta CDR3 regions were amplified from RNA transcripts. A first-round RT-PCR of the TCR CDR3 used the HTBI primer set. TCRdb processed the multiplex PCR reads anew with MiXCR; each CDR3 protein has one entry. The sample records 500,000 to 800,000 distinct CDR3 sequences, 45% being singletons. Study findings and constraints: The authors' 13 V-J model separated ophthalmopathy from stable hyperthyroidism.

CDR1 and CDR2 (germline): SGDLS, YYNGEE. The CDR3 contains 15 residues. The V gene lost 3 bases and the J gene lost 0 bases, with 12 bases spanning the gap. This rearrangement joins TRBV9 to TRBJ1-1, with D perhaps matching TRBD1 (5 bases). The TCR was taken from an adult man with Graves' disease, either hyperthyroidism or ophthalmopathy (not recorded which). Sequencing was done on a sample of peripheral blood or thyroid tissue (not recorded which). The chain's CDR3 is CASSEEGHMNTEAFF. CDR3 nucleotides: TGTGCCAGCAGCGAAGAAGGACATATGAACACTGAAGCTTTCTTT.